These 16 T cell receptor beta chains came from one sample sequenced in a study of human T cells and chemical hapten exposure. TCRdb itself ran the RACE reads through MiXCR, one entry per CDR3 protein. In the table there are 60,000 or so distinct CDR3 sequences, more than 7.5% of which are singletons. Indicated time point: pre-sensitization, week 0. Treatment described: therapeutic diphenylcyclopropenone sensitization with weekly scalp DPC. The specimen was whole blood, collected in connection with sensitization to the hapten diphenylcyclopropenone (DPC). Receptors were obtained from a man in his forties or fifties with alopecia areata. Some clones in this sample may be carry-over from other donors' samples.

In its sample, this clonotype was seen many times. This sequence joins TRBV7-2 and TRBJ1-6, with D possibly being TRBD1 (5 bases). The CDR3 is made up of 15 amino acids. V lost 1 base to trimming and J lost 9 bases, with 13 bases between them. In germline, CDR1 is SGHTA, CDR2 FQGNSA. CDR3 nucleotide sequence: TGTGCCAGCAGCTTAGGTGGGGGAATCCGTTCACCCCTCCACTTT. This codes for CASSLGGGIRSPLHF.

This clonotype was picked up many times. V gene TRBV20-1 combines with J gene TRBJ2-1; 10 bases are shared with TRBD2. The trim removed 0 bases at V and 6 bases at J, leaving 8 bases unmatched. The germline V gene encodes CDR1 DFQATT and CDR2 SNEGSKA (reference sequence). The CDR3 is 16 amino acids. CDR3 sequence reads: CSARDPLAGFFNEQFF. The CDR3 DNA reads as TGCAGTGCTAGAGATCCACTAGCGGGATTCTTCAATGAGCAGTTCTTC.

This clonotype was found a few times. The V call is TRBV7-9, the J call TRBJ1-2; no definite D call. This CDR3 is built from 15 residues. CDR1 is SEHNR and CDR2 is FQNEAQ in the germline V gene (reference sequence). Between the trimmed V and J ends, which lost 4 bases and 8 bases, there was a span of 20 bases. For the CDR3, the DNA is TGTGCCAGCAGCTCCCCCGGGTTCCCCTTATTGGGCTACACCTTC. Translated, it gives CASSSPGFPLLGYTF.

This clonotype has a handful of counts. The V and J genes are TRBV5-6 and TRBJ1-2, with TRBD1 as a possible D gene (6 bases). The germline V and J ends were trimmed by 1 base and 5 bases, with 12 bases remaining between them. The CDR3 runs 14 residues. Germline V gene lookup returns CDR1 SGHDT and CDR2 YYEEEE. The CDR3 sequence: CASSLPGAGYGYTF. DNA for the CDR3: TGTGCCAGCAGCTTGCCAGGGGCAGGATATGGCTACACCTTC.

At least ten counts were recorded for this clonotype. J is TRBJ2-2 and V is TRBV10-3; no clear D. Between the trimmed V and J ends, which lost 3 bases and 4 bases, there was a span of 12 bases. The CDR3 length is 15 residues. CDR1 is ENHRY, CDR2 SYGVKD, per germline. The CDR3 loop is CAISDGVPTTGELFF. Here the CDR3 DNA reads TGTGCCATCAGTGACGGAGTTCCGACCACCGGGGAGCTGTTTTTT.

This clonotype was picked up many times. The chain combines TRBV5-6 with TRBJ2-1; maybe TRBD2 (6 bases). Germline V gene data show CDR1 as SGHDT and CDR2 as YYEEEE. Deletions cut 3 bases from V and 5 bases from J, with 15 bases between. The CDR3 runs to 15 residues. CDR3 nucleotide sequence: TGTGCCAGCAGCTCCGGAGGGAGGCCCCACAATGAGCAGTTCTTC. Its translation: CASSSGGRPHNEQFF.

There are many counts of this clonotype. The chain is built from TRBV27 and TRBJ2-7; D unresolved. Germline CDR1 reads MNHEY; CDR2 reads SMNVEV (reference sequence). V was pared by 2 bases and J by 2 bases, with 13 bases between. The CDR3 length is 15 residues. In DNA form, the CDR3 reads TGTGCCAGCAGTTTAGGATTGGGCCTAGCCTACGAGCAGTACTTC. Translation: CASSLGLGLAYEQYF.

The chain employs TRBV14 and TRBJ2-7; D is undetermined. CDR1 is SGHDN, CDR2 FVKESK, per germline. The CDR3 covers 16 residues. Trimming took off 0 bases at V and 4 bases at J, with 16 bases between the two ends. CDR3 in amino acids: CASSQESKTWGYEQYF. CDR3 nucleotide sequence: TGTGCCAGCAGCCAAGAATCCAAGACCTGGGGTTACGAGCAGTACTTC. Full variable domain (missing parts from reference TRBV14 and TRBJ2-7): EAGVTQFPSHSVIEKGQTVTLRCDPISGHDNLYWYRRVMGKEIKFLLHFVKESKQDESGMPNNRFLAERTGGTYSTLKVQPAELEDSGVYFCASSQESKTWGYEQYFGPGTRLTVT.

A few counts support this clonotype. The chain recombines TRBV14 with TRBJ2-1, with 7 positions matching TRBD1. There are 16 residues in the CDR3. V lost 0 bases and J lost 0; bases outside the gene matches: 2. Per the germline V gene, CDR1 is SGHDN and CDR2 is FVKESK. The CDR3 DNA reads as TGTGCCAGCAGCCAAGAAAGGGACAGCTCCTACAATGAGCAGTTCTTC. It translates to CASSQERDSSYNEQFF.

This clonotype came up a few times. The chain links TRBV7-6 to TRBJ2-7, with 7 bases fitting TRBD1. V lost 5 bases, J lost 2 bases, and 12 bases stayed unmatched. This CDR3 comprises 16 residues. Looked up from germline, CDR1 is SGHVS and CDR2 is FNYEAQ. This CDR3 is CASSPLGQTLTYEQYF. The DNA for the CDR3 is TGTGCCAGCAGCCCACTGGGACAGACACTAACCTACGAGCAGTACTTC.

This clonotype was observed at least ten times. This chain joins TRBV18 and TRBJ2-7, with TRBD1 as a possible D gene (5 bases). The CDR3 runs 13 residues. Germline lookup yields CDR1 KGHSH and CDR2 LQKENI. The ends were cut back, 2 bases at V and 3 bases at J, with 8 bases in the middle. In nucleotides, the CDR3 is TGTGCCAGCTCACCAGGGGCCGACTACGAGCAGTACTTC. Its translation: CASSPGADYEQYF.

The V gene is TRBV4-2, the J gene TRBJ2-7; 11 nucleotides agree with TRBD2. Germline V gene data show CDR1 as LGHNA and CDR2 as YNFKEQ. The CDR3 has 14 residues. V trimming: 3 bases; J trimming: 6 bases; junction bases outside the gene matches: 4. For the CDR3, the DNA is TGTGCCAGCAGCCACACTAGCGGGAGTGCCGAGCAGTACTTC. This gives the protein CASSHTSGSAEQYF.

This sequence joins TRBV28 and TRBJ2-1; TRBD2 matches 7 bases. CDR1 MDHEN and CDR2 SYDVKM come from the germline V gene. The junction had 5 bases not matched to a gene; V was cut back by 11 bases and J by 7 bases. The CDR3 runs to 11 residues. CDR3 coding DNA: TGTGCCTCGGGGGGTAGGAATGAGCAGTTCTTC. This encodes CASGGRNEQFF.

The sample holds many counts of this clonotype. The gene calls are TRBV28 and TRBJ2-4; D uncertain. The CDR3 extends over 12 amino acids. The V end was cut by 8 bases, the J end by 3 bases, with 8 bases between. Per the germline V gene, CDR1 is MDHEN and CDR2 is SYDVKM. The CDR3 protein is CASAVGKNIQYF. DNA for the CDR3: TGTGCCAGCGCCGTTGGCAAAAACATTCAGTACTTC.

This clonotype was picked up many times. The chain joins TRBV19 to TRBJ2-5; D is perhaps TRBD1 or TRBD2 (5 bases each). V was trimmed by 5 bases and J by 3 bases, leaving 13 bases between them. The CDR3 contains 14 residues. Germline V gene data show CDR1 as LNHDA and CDR2 as SQIVND (reference sequence). CDR3 DNA sequence: TGTGCCAGTAGTGACCCGGGGACGGAAGAGACCCAGTACTTC. This gives the protein CASSDPGTEETQYF.

Concerning this clonotype: This sequence may be a read error, since a much larger clone differs from it by one base. CDR3 sequence reads: CASSLVRSDEFF. Here the CDR3 DNA reads TGTGCCAGCAGCTTAGTCCGGTCAGATGAGTTCTTC. The chain uses TRBV7-9 and TRBJ2-1; D uncertain. Between the trimmed V and J ends, which lost 1 base and 14 bases, there was a span of 12 bases. Germline V gives CDR1 SEHNR, CDR2 FQNEAQ (reference sequence). The CDR3 runs to 12 residues.